The entry that follows covers one TCR beta chain sequence. This record comes from a study of shared clonotypes between healthy human individuals. From germline, CDR1 is SGHTA and CDR2 FQGNSA. The V segment lost 5 bases and the J segment 1 base; nucleotides outside the gene matches: 10. This CDR3 has 17 residues. Under the authors' procedure: There were no quality scores in the junction-only immunoSEQ sequences, so filtering differed. Clones were sequenced by immunoSEQ multiplex PCR, and TCRdb holds only the in-frame ones, with some missing. V, J and clone size are taken as reported in that table, and D and trimming were inferred from the DNA itself. The data show 450,000 to 550,000 clones, with less than 85% seen just once and 13% held by the top ten.

The chain joins TRBV7-2 to TRBJ1-5; the match to TRBD1 covers 8 bases. Sequenced material: PBMCs. The receptor comes from a woman in her thirties or forties in good health. Some clones in this sample may be carry-over from other donors' samples. The CDR3 DNA sequence: TGTGCCAGCAGCCTTAGGACAGGGCGGTGGAGCAATCAGCCCCAGCATTTT. Translated: CASSLRTGRWSNQPQHF.